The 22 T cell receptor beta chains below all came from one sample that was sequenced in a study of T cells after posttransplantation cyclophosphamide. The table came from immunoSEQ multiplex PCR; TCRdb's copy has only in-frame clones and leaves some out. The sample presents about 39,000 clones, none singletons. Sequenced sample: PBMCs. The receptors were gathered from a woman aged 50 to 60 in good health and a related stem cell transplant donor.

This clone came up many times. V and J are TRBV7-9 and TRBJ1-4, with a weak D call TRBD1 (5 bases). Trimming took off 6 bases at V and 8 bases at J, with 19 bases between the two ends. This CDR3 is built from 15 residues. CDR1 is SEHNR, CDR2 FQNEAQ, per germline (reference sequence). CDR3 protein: CASRGSGVTREKLFF. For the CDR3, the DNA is TGTGCCAGCAGGGGATCGGGGGTGACTCGAGAAAAACTGTTTTTT.

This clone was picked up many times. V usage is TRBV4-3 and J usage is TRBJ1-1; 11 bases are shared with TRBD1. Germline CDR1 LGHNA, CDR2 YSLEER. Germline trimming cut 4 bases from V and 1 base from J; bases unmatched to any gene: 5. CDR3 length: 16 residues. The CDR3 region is CASSPWTGGENTEAFF. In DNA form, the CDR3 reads TGCGCCAGCAGCCCCTGGACAGGGGGCGAGAACACTGAAGCTTTCTTT.

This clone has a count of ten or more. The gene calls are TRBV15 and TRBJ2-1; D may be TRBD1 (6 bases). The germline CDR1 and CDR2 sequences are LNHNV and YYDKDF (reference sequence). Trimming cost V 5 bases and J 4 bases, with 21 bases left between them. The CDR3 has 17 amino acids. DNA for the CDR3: TGTGCCACCAGCGACAGGAGAACCGGGACGGTATACAATGAGCAGTTCTTC. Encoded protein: CATSDRRTGTVYNEQFF.

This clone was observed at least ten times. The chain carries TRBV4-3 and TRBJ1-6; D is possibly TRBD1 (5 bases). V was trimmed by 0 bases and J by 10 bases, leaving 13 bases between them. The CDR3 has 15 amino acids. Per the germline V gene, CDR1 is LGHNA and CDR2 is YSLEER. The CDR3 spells CASSQDGGTQSPLHF. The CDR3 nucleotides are TGCGCCAGCAGCCAAGATGGGGGGACGCAATCACCCCTCCACTTT.

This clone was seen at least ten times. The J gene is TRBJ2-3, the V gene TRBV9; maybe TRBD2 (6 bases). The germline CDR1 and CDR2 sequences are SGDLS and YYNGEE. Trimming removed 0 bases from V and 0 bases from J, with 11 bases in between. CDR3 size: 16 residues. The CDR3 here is CASSVGLATSTDTQYF. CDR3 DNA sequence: TGTGCCAGCAGCGTAGGTCTAGCGACTAGCACAGATACGCAGTATTTT.

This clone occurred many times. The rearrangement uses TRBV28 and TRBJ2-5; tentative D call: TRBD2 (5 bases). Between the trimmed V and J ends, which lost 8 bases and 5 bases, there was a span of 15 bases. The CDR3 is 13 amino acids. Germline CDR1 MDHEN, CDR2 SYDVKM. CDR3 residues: CASSPRVAETQYF. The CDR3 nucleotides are TGTGCCAGCTCGCCGAGAGTAGCGGAGACCCAGTACTTC.

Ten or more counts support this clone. The CDR3 DNA follows: TGTGCCAGCGCGGACAGGGACAGCAATCAGCCCCAGCATTTT. Amino acid sequence: CASADRDSNQPQHF. The genes are TRBV7-9 and TRBJ1-5, with TRBD1 matching 8 bases. The CDR3 length is 14 residues. Looked up from germline, CDR1 is SEHNR and CDR2 is FQNEAQ (reference sequence). V lost 8 bases to trimming and J lost 1 base; unmatched junction nucleotides: 4.

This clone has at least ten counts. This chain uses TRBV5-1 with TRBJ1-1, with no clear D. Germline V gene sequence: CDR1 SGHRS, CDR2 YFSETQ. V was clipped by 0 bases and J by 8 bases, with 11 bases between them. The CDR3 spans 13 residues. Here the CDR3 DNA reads TGCGCCAGCAGCTTGGCCGGGGAAGCAGAAGCTTTCTTT. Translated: CASSLAGEAEAFF.

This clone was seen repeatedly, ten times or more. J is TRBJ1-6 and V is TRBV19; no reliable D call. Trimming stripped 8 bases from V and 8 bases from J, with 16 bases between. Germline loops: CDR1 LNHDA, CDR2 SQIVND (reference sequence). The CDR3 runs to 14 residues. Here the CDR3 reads CASQSGRTYSPLHF. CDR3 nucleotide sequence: TGTGCCAGTCAGAGTGGCAGGACTTATTCACCCCTCCACTTT. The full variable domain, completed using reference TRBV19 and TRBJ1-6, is DGGITQSPKYLFRKEGQNVTLSCEQNLNHDAMYWYRQDPGQGLRLIYYSQIVNDFQKGDIAEGYSVSREKKESFPLTVTSAQKNPTAFYLCASQSGRTYSPLHFGNGTRLTVT.

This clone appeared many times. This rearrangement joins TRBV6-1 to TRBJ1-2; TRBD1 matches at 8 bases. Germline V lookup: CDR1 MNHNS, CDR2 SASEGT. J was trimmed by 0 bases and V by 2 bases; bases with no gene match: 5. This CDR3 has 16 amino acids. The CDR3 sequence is CASSEYGTGANYGYTF. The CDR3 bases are TGTGCCAGCAGTGAATATGGGACAGGAGCTAACTATGGCTACACCTTC.

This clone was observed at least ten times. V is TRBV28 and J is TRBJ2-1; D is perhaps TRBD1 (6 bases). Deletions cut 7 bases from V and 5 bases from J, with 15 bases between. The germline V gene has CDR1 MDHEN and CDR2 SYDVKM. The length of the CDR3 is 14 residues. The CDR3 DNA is TGTGCCAGCAATGGGCAGGGGAGAAACAATGAGCAGTTCTTC. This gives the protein CASNGQGRNNEQFF.

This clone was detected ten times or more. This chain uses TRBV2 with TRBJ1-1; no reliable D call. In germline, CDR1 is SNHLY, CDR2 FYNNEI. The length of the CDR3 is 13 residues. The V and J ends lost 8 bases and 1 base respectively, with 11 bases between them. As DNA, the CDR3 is TGTGCCAGCGAAAGGGAGGAGAACACTGAAGCTTTCTTT. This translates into CASEREENTEAFF.

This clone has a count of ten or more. CDR3 residues: CASSLDLTEAFF. The CDR3 nucleotides read TGCGCCAGCAGCTTGGACCTAACTGAAGCTTTCTTT. This chain joins TRBV5-1 and TRBJ1-1; D unresolved. The germline V gene has CDR1 SGHRS and CDR2 YFSETQ. The germline V and J ends were trimmed by 0 bases and 5 bases, with 5 bases remaining between them. The CDR3 totals 12 residues.

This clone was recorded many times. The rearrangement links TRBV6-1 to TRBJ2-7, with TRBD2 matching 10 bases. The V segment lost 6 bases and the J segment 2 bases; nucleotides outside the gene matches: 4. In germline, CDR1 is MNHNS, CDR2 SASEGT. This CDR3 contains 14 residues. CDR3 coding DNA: TGTGCCAGCAGGGAGCGGGGGGGCCCCTACGAGCAGTACTTC. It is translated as CASRERGGPYEQYF.

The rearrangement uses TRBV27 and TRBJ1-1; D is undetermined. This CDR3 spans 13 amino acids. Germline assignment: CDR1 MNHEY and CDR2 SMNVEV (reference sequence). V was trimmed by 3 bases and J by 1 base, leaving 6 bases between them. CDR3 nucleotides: TGTGCCAGCAGTTTTACACAGAACACTGAAGCTTTCTTT. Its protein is CASSFTQNTEAFF.

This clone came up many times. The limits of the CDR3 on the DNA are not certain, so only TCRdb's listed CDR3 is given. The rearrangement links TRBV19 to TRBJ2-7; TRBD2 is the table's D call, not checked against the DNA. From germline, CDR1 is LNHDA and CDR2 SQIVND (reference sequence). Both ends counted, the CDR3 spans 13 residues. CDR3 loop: CASSSGRNYERYF.

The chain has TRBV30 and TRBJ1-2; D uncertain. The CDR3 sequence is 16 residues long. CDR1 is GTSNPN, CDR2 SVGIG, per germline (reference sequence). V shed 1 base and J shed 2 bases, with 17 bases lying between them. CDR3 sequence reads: CAWSDHRSGLNYGYTF. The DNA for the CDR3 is TGTGCCTGGAGTGACCACCGATCAGGCCTGAACTATGGCTACACCTTC.

CDR3 nucleotide sequence: TGTGCCAGCAGTGAAAGGCTACCCTGGAGCTCCTACAATGAGCAGTTCTTC. It is translated as CASSERLPWSSYNEQFF. This sequence joins TRBV2 and TRBJ2-1; D gene uncertain. The germline V gene has CDR1 SNHLY and CDR2 FYNNEI. Trimming cost V 2 bases and J 0 bases, with 14 bases left between them. The CDR3 runs to 17 residues.

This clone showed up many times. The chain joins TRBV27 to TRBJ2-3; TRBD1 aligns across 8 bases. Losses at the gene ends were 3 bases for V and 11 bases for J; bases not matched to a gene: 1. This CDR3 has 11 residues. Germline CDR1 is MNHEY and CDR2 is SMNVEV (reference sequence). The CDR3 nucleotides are TGTGCCAGCAGTTTCGGACAGGGGCAGTATTTT. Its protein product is CASSFGQGQYF.

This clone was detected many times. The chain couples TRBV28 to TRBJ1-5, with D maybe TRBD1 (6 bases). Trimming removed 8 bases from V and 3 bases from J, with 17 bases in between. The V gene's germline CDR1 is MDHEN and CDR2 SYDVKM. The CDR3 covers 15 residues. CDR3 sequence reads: CASGKGGQNNQPQHF. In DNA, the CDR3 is TGTGCCAGCGGAAAAGGAGGACAGAACAATCAGCCCCAGCATTTT.

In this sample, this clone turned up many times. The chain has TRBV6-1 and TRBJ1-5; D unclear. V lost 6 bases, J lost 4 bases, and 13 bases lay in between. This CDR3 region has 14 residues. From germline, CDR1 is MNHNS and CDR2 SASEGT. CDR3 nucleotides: TGTGCCAGCAGCTACGATGCTTTAAATCAGCCCCAGCATTTT. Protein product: CASSYDALNQPQHF.

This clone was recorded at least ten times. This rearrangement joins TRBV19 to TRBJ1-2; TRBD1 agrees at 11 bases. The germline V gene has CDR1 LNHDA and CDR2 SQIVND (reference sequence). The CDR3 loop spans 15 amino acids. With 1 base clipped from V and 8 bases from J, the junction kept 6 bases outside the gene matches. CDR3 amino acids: CASSIARTGGKGYTF. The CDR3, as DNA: TGTGCCAGTAGTATAGCGAGGACAGGGGGCAAAGGCTACACCTTC.